The sequence of this T cell receptor beta chain was determined in a study of cytomegalovirus exposure and HLA in healthy donors. Study at large: About 79 million unique TCRs from HLA-typed donors were held in an early data release. Caucasian-associated ancestry cluster membership applied to around 76% of around 400 genotyped donors. Points from the study as a whole: In a later analysis, the majority of CMV-associated beta chains seemingly showed HLA restriction. More clonal expansion characterized HLA-associated TCR beta chains than equally common others in a later analysis.

The count of this clone is one. Its antigen is not known. PCR amplification relied on 60 Vbeta primers (plus 13 Jbeta primers). Sequencing used immunoSEQ multiplex PCR; TCRdb keeps in-frame clones, though not all of them. The data hold around 180,000 clones, with roughly four fifths observed a single time. The sequenced sample was PBMCs. This clonotype was sampled from a man between 18 and 29 years old in good health and CMV-seronegative.

The DNA of the CDR3 is TGCGCCAGCAGCTTGGCGGGAGTGGGACAAGAGACCCAGTACTTC. Protein product: CASSLAGVGQETQYF. V gene TRBV5-1 combines with J gene TRBJ2-5, with a possible D match to TRBD2 (6 bases). The CDR3 is 15 residues long. Trimming took off 0 bases at V and 2 bases at J, with 11 bases between the two ends. Germline V CDR1 and CDR2: SGHRS, YFSETQ. The entire variable domain, with the rest obtained from reference TRBV5-1 and TRBJ2-5, is as follows: KAGVTQTPRYLIKTRGQQVTLSCSPISGHRSVSWYQQTPGQGLQFLFEYFSETQRNKGNFPGRFSGRQFSNSRSEMNVSTLELGDSALYLCASSLAGVGQETQYFGPGTRLLVL.